The clone carrying this T cell receptor (beta chain) was observed at least ten times. The data were obtained in a study of regulatory T cells in long-lasting Graves disease. Time point reported: newly diagnosed GD, antithyroid drugs for less than 3 months. The TCR library was made from RNA extracted from PBMCs. According to the study, TCR beta libraries were built with iRepertoire HTBI primers and CDR3-region Arm-PCR. TCRdb used MiXCR to reprocess the multiplex PCR reads, holding one entry per CDR3 protein. The data show approximately 480,000 distinct CDR3 sequences, with about 16% seen just once and less than 15% held by the top ten. Germline CDR1 is LNHNV and CDR2 is YYDKDF (reference sequence). The CDR3 consists of 14 residues. Trimming took 0 bases from V and 3 from J, leaving 9 bases between them. This sample was also put to use in a study of T cells in Graves' hyperthyroidism and ophthalmopathy.

The chain employs TRBV15 and TRBJ2-7; D assignment may be TRBD1 or TRBD2 (5 bases each). The source material was peripheral blood mononuclear cells (PBMCs), sampled at new diagnosis, from a patient treated with antithyroid drugs. This clonotype originated in a man aged 35 to 55 with Graves disease. In DNA, the CDR3 is TGTGCCACCAGCAGAGATTGGGGGAGCTACGAGCAGTACTTC. As protein: CATSRDWGSYEQYF.